One sample yielded the 18 T cell receptor beta chains listed below, sequenced in a study of beta chain features in type 1 diabetes. Since all of the isolated RNA was reverse transcribed, expressed TCRB transcripts were what got sequenced. TCRdb's copy holds only in-frame clones and misses some; the assay was immunoSEQ multiplex PCR. The sample has about 210,000 clones, 11% seen once. The sequencing sample was made of central memory CD4+ T cells from blood. All receptors come from a young man in good health.

Comment on this clone: The sample contains more than one DNA sequence encoding this CDR3. V and J are TRBV15 and TRBJ1-1; D is possibly TRBD1 (5 bases). The CDR3 sequence is 13 residues long. V lost 3 bases and J 1 base, leaving 6 bases between the germline ends. Germline CDR1 and CDR2: LNHNV and YYDKDF (reference sequence). As DNA, the CDR3 is TGTGCCACCAGCAGTCAGGGGAACACTGAAGCTTTCTTT. Encoded protein: CATSSQGNTEAFF.

This clone was counted at least ten times. CDR3 region: CASSQLTGEPQHF. Written as DNA, the CDR3 is TGCGCCAGCAGCCAACTGACCGGAGAGCCCCAGCATTTT. The V and J genes are TRBV4-3 and TRBJ1-5; D remains unclear. Germline V gene lookup returns CDR1 LGHNA and CDR2 YSLEER. V lost 2 bases to trimming and J lost 8 bases, with 10 bases between them. This CDR3 has 13 residues.

The chain is built from TRBV7-9 and TRBJ2-7; 9 bases align to TRBD2. With 4 bases clipped from V and 3 bases from J, the junction kept 4 bases outside the gene matches. Looked up from germline, CDR1 is SEHNR and CDR2 is FQNEAQ (reference sequence). The CDR3 is 14 amino acids. The CDR3 DNA is TGTGCCAGCAGCTCGTCTAGCGGGATCTACGAGCAGTACTTC. Translated: CASSSSSGIYEQYF. Full variable domain (rest looked up from reference TRBV7-9 and TRBJ2-7): DTGVSQNPRHKITKRGQNVTFRCDPISEHNRLYWYRQTLGQGPEFLTYFQNEAQLEKSRLLSDRFSAERPKGSFSTLEIQRTEQGDSAMYLCASSSSSGIYEQYFGPGTRLTVT.

This chain connects TRBV6-1 to TRBJ2-2; D unresolved. V was shortened by 6 bases and J by 0 bases, with 5 bases between the two germline ends. Germline values: CDR1 MNHNS, CDR2 SASEGT. The CDR3 is 13 residues long. CDR3 in amino acids: CASRSANTGELFF. CDR3 sequence (DNA): TGTGCCAGCAGGTCCGCGAACACCGGGGAGCTGTTTTTT.

This clone was counted ten times or more. This chain uses TRBV7-6 with TRBJ2-3; 12 bases are shared with TRBD2. Germline CDR1 SGHVS, CDR2 FNYEAQ. This CDR3 contains 14 residues. After removal of 5 bases from V and 6 bases from J, the junction contained 3 bases not matched to a gene. The CDR3 region is CASSPGTSGDTQYF. CDR3 in DNA: TGTGCCAGCAGCCCTGGGACTAGCGGGGATACGCAGTATTTT.

The sample holds a few counts of this clone. This chain links TRBV4-2 with TRBJ2-1; 8 bases line up with TRBD1. After removal of 3 bases from V and 5 bases from J, the junction contained 6 bases not matched to a gene. The CDR3 has 15 amino acids. Germline V gene data show CDR1 as LGHNA and CDR2 as YNFKEQ. The CDR3 DNA reads as TGTGCCAGCAGCCACGACAGGGGAAGAGACAATGAGCAGTTCTTC. Amino acids: CASSHDRGRDNEQFF.

This clone was counted only a few times. CDR3 region: CASSLLPNTDTQYF. The CDR3 DNA is TGTGCCAGCAGCTTACTACCAAACACAGATACGCAGTATTTT. V is TRBV7-9 and J is TRBJ2-3; D call uncertain. Germline-derived CDR1 and CDR2 are SEHNR and FQNEAQ (reference sequence). V was cut by 2 bases and J by 2 bases, with 8 bases left in between. This CDR3 comprises 14 residues.

This clone was detected a few times. The J gene is TRBJ2-2, the V gene TRBV6-1, with a weak D call TRBD2 (5 bases). This CDR3 has 14 residues. Germline CDR1 is MNHNS and CDR2 is SASEGT. V was clipped by 7 bases and J by 3 bases, with 12 bases between them. In nucleotides, the CDR3 is TGTGCCAGCACCACCCCAGCGGACACCGGGGAGCTGTTTTTT. This encodes CASTTPADTGELFF.

There are a few counts of this clone. This chain joins TRBV29-1 and TRBJ2-2; D is perhaps TRBD1 or TRBD2 (5 bases each). V lost 1 base and J 5 bases, leaving 8 bases between the germline ends. The germline V gene has CDR1 SQVTM and CDR2 ANQGSEA. The CDR3 spans 13 residues. The CDR3 reads CSVEGGKTGELFF. As DNA, the CDR3 is TGCAGCGTTGAAGGGGGGAAAACCGGGGAGCTGTTTTTT.

The V call is TRBV10-3, the J call TRBJ2-7; possible D gene TRBD2, 6 bases. Germline V gene data show CDR1 as ENHRY and CDR2 as SYGVKD. CDR3 length: 14 residues. The V and J ends lost 4 bases and 3 bases respectively, with 13 bases between them. CDR3 protein: CAISGGLNNYEQYF. CDR3 DNA sequence: TGTGCCATCAGTGGCGGACTAAACAACTACGAGCAGTACTTC.

A remark on this clone: This same CDR3 is encoded by further DNA sequences in the sample. V and J are TRBV5-1 and TRBJ2-5; possible D gene TRBD1, 8 bases. Trimming shortened V by 2 bases and J by 5 bases, and 16 bases separated the two germline ends. There are 15 residues in the CDR3. Germline CDR1 is SGHRS and CDR2 is YFSETQ. CDR3 DNA sequence: TGCGCCAGCAGCTTAAACGGACAGGGAGGGGAGACCCAGTACTTC. Residues: CASSLNGQGGETQYF.

The table lists this clone with a few counts. The chain uses TRBV7-9 and TRBJ2-4, with D unresolved. With 1 base removed from V and 0 bases from J, the gap between germline ends came to 7 bases. This CDR3 is built from 15 residues. In germline, CDR1 is SEHNR, CDR2 FQNEAQ (reference sequence). The CDR3 is CASSLGPVAKNIQYF. The CDR3 DNA reads TGTGCCAGCAGCTTAGGGCCAGTAGCCAAAAACATTCAGTACTTC.

V gene TRBV7-2 combines with J gene TRBJ2-7; D gene ambiguous. Trimming pared 1 base from V and 0 bases from J, leaving 13 bases between. CDR1 is SGHTA and CDR2 is FQGNSA in the germline V gene. The CDR3 runs 16 residues. The CDR3 here is CASSLDLSSSSYEQYF. In DNA form, the CDR3 reads TGTGCCAGCAGCTTAGATCTGTCCTCGAGCTCCTACGAGCAGTACTTC.

This clone was detected ten times or more. This chain links TRBV4-3 with TRBJ2-1; D might be TRBD1 (7 bases). The CDR3 is 16 residues long. Trimming cost V 4 bases and J 2 bases, with 15 bases left between them. CDR1 and CDR2 from the germline V gene are LGHNA and YSLEER. CDR3 in amino acids: CASSPQQGRTYNEQFF. In DNA form, the CDR3 reads TGCGCCAGCAGCCCACAACAGGGGAGGACCTACAATGAGCAGTTCTTC.

This clone has at least ten counts. The chain links TRBV28 to TRBJ2-4; D not resolved. Trimming stripped 3 bases from V and 0 bases from J, with 12 bases between. Germline CDR1 is MDHEN and CDR2 is SYDVKM. The CDR3 contains 16 residues. Written as DNA, the CDR3 is TGTGCCAGCAGTTTCTTGTTCGTATTAGCCAAAAACATTCAGTACTTC. Amino acid sequence: CASSFLFVLAKNIQYF.

The chain joins TRBV18 to TRBJ2-5; D perhaps matches TRBD2 (5 bases). Looked up from germline, CDR1 is KGHSH and CDR2 is LQKENI. The CDR3 contains 15 residues. The V gene lost 4 bases and the J gene lost 4 bases, with 16 bases spanning the gap. In DNA, the CDR3 is TGTGCCAGCTCACTTTCCCGAGCTGGAGGAGAGACCCAGTACTTC. Translating gives CASSLSRAGGETQYF.

This clone was counted only a few times. V gene TRBV5-6 combines with J gene TRBJ2-1; D gene uncertain. The CDR3 spans 14 residues. Germline values: CDR1 SGHDT, CDR2 YYEEEE. Trimming stripped 2 bases from V and 10 bases from J, with 16 bases between. DNA of the CDR3: TGTGCCAGCAGCTTCCCTAACGTAGGGTCCGAGCAGTTCTTC. Encoded protein: CASSFPNVGSEQFF.

V and J are TRBV14 and TRBJ2-1; the match to TRBD2 covers 8 bases. The CDR3 has 16 amino acids. V lost 1 base and J lost 0; bases outside the gene matches: 2. Germline loops: CDR1 SGHDN, CDR2 FVKESK. CDR3 nucleotides: TGTGCCAGCAGCCAAGGCGGGGGGTACTCCTACAATGAGCAGTTCTTC. Protein: CASSQGGGYSYNEQFF.